The 8 T cell receptor beta chains given below trace back to one sample, sequenced in a study of early T cells in non-severe SARS-CoV-2 infection. MiXCR, run by TCRdb on the 5' RACE reads, gives a single entry per CDR3 protein. The table shows approximately 50,000 distinct CDR3 sequences, with about 9.3% occurring only once. Sequences were obtained from whole blood. The origin of the receptors is an adult who was a healthcare worker with PCR-confirmed SARS-CoV-2 infection or an uninfected control (not recorded which).

This clonotype was seen at least ten times. This rearrangement joins TRBV18 to TRBJ2-1, with 8 bases matching TRBD1. Germline V gene data show CDR1 as KGHSH and CDR2 as LQKENI. This CDR3 is built from 15 residues. J was trimmed by 4 bases and V by 0 bases; bases with no gene match: 2. CDR3 coding DNA: TGTGCCAGCTCACCACCCTGGGACAGGTACAATGAGCAGTTCTTC. Amino acid sequence: CASSPPWDRYNEQFF.

This clonotype was counted many times. The V call is TRBV20-1, the J call TRBJ1-1; D gene unclear. CDR1 and CDR2 (germline): DFQATT, SNEGSKA (reference sequence). V lost 6 bases to trimming and J lost 10 bases, with 12 bases between them. This CDR3 comprises 10 residues. CDR3 in DNA: TGCAGTGCCATCAGTGAGGGAGCTTTCTTT. It specifies CSAISEGAFF.

In its sample, this clonotype was seen a few times. The V and J genes are TRBV4-1 and TRBJ2-1; 9 positions agree with TRBD2. Germline V gives CDR1 MGHRA, CDR2 YSYEKL. V shed 6 bases and J 5 bases; nucleotides not matched to a gene: 17. The CDR3 spans 18 residues. Here the CDR3 DNA reads TGCGCCAGCAGGTCCGAGGTTTTAGCGGGAGTGCCCCACAATGAGCAGTTCTTC. This gives the protein CASRSEVLAGVPHNEQFF.

This clonotype was observed many times. The chain uses TRBV2 and TRBJ2-5; D gene ambiguous. The CDR3 is made up of 12 amino acids. Trimming shortened V by 5 bases and J by 7 bases, and 11 bases separated the two germline ends. Germline V lookup: CDR1 SNHLY, CDR2 FYNNEI. DNA for the CDR3: TGTGCCAGCAGTCCAAACCGAGGGACCCAGTACTTC. Its translation is CASSPNRGTQYF.

There are a few counts of this clonotype. The V call is TRBV10-3, the J call TRBJ2-7; TRBD1 matches at 7 bases. This CDR3 has 13 amino acids. Germline values: CDR1 ENHRY, CDR2 SYGVKD. Unmatched junction bases numbered 9, after V lost 10 bases and J lost 3 bases. This CDR3 is CANSRDSNYEQYF. CDR3 DNA sequence: TGTGCCAACTCCCGGGACAGCAACTACGAGCAGTACTTC.

The V gene is TRBV7-2, the J gene TRBJ1-1, with 7 bases that match TRBD1. The CDR3 sequence is 15 residues long. V lost 5 bases, J lost 6 bases, and 12 bases stayed unmatched. Per germline, CDR1 SGHTA and CDR2 FQGNSA. The CDR3 coding sequence is TGTGCCAGCAGCAAAGGACAGGTTGAACGTCCTGAAGCTTTCTTT. It is translated as CASSKGQVERPEAFF.

This clonotype was detected ten times or more. V gene TRBV5-5 combines with J gene TRBJ1-3, with 8 bases lining up with TRBD1. Trimming at V came to 0 bases and at J to 8 bases, leaving 7 bases not matched to a gene. This CDR3 comprises 15 residues. Germline CDR1 is SGHKS and CDR2 is YYEKEE (reference sequence). In nucleotides, the CDR3 is TGTGCCAGCAGCTTGGAATCGACAGGGGAGGACACCATATATTTT. Protein: CASSLESTGEDTIYF.

This clonotype appeared many times. The rearrangement links TRBV7-2 to TRBJ2-1; no clear D. Trimming pared 4 bases from V and 1 base from J, leaving 11 bases between. Germline loops: CDR1 SGHTA, CDR2 FQGNSA. The CDR3 is 15 residues long. The CDR3, as DNA: TGTGCCAGCAGCTCCTCGGTCGGGTCCTACAATGAGCAGTTCTTC. It codes for CASSSSVGSYNEQFF.